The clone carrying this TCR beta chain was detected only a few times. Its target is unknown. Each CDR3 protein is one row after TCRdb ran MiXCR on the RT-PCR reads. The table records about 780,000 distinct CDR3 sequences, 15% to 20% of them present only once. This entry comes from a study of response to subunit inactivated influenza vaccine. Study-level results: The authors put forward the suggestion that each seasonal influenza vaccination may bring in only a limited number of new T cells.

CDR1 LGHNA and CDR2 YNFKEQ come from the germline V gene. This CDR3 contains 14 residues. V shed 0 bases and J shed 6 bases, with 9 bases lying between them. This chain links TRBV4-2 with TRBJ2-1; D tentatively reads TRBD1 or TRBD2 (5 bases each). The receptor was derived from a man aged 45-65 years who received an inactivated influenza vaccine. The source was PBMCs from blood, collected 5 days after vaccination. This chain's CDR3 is CASSQDFGANEQFF. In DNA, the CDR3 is TGTGCCAGCAGCCAAGATTTCGGGGCCAATGAGCAGTTCTTC.